This T cell receptor beta chain was recovered during a study of cytomegalovirus exposure and HLA in healthy donors. The CDR3 totals 14 residues. V lost 5 bases and J 8 bases, leaving 18 bases between the germline ends. Per germline, CDR1 SGHDN and CDR2 FVKESK. The study ran its PCR with 60 Vbeta and 13 Jbeta primers. Method: immunoSEQ multiplex PCR; TCRdb's copy keeps in-frame clones and lacks some. Found here are 200,000 to 300,000 clones, approximately 78% of them singletons; the top ten hold around 0.44%. The TCR comes from a boy younger than 18 in good health and CMV-seronegative. Material: PBMCs. The V gene is TRBV14, the J gene TRBJ1-2; no reliable D call. The CDR3 bases are TGTGCCAGCAGCGGGAGACTACAGCCCCGGGGCTACACCTTC. Protein: CASSGRLQPRGYTF.